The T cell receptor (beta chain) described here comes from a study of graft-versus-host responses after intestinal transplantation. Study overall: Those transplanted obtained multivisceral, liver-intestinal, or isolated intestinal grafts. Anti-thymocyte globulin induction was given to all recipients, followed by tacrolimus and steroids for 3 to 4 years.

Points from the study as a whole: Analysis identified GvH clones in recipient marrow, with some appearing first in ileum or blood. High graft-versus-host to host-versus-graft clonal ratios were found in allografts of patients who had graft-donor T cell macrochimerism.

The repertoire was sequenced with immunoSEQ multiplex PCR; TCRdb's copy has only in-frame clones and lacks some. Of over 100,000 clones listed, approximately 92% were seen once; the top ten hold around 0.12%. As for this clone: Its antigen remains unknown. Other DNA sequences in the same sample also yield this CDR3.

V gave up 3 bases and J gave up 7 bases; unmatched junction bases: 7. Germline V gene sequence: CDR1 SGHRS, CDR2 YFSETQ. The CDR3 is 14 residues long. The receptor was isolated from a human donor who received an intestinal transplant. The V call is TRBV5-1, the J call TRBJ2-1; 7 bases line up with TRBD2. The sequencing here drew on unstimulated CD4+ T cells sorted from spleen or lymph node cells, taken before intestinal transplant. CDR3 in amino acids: CASSSGLVYNEQFF. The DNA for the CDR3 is TGCGCCAGCAGCTCCGGACTAGTATATAATGAGCAGTTCTTC. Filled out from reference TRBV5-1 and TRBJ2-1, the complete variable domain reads KAGVTQTPRYLIKTRGQQVTLSCSPISGHRSVSWYQQTPGQGLQFLFEYFSETQRNKGNFPGRFSGRQFSNSRSEMNVSTLELGDSALYLCASSSGLVYNEQFFGPGTRLTVL.